This TCR beta chain was captured in a study of T cell responses to AZD1222 COVID-19 vaccine. Findings and limits, study-wide: In the spike-specific TCR repertoire, nearly half reportedly target unmutated variant regions.

TCRdb keeps only in-frame clones here, not all; method: immunoSEQ multiplex PCR. Of about 140,000 clones listed, more than 75% are singletons. Per the germline V gene, CDR1 is MGHRA and CDR2 is YSYEKL. The V and J ends lost 4 bases and 0 bases, in that order; junction bases with no gene match: 12. This CDR3 has 18 amino acids. This clone has just a few counts. Antigen specificity is unknown. The chain couples TRBV4-1 to TRBJ2-3; 8 positions match TRBD2. Material: peripheral blood, obtained 28 days after the second AZD1222 dose. The sequence came from an adult who received the AZD1222 COVID-19 vaccine. The DNA of the CDR3 is TGCGCCAGCAGCCGCCCACCGCTCCTAGCGGGTAGCACAGATACGCAGTATTTT. Translated: CASSRPPLLAGSTDTQYF.